This TCR beta chain was profiled in a study of T-cell reconstitution after alpha-beta-depleted transplantation in children. Trimming cost V 0 bases and J 13 bases, with 7 bases left between them. The germline gives CDR1 PRHDT, CDR2 FYEKMQ (reference sequence). CDR3 length: 11 residues. On this clonotype itself: Its antigen is unidentified.

Unique molecular identifiers were incorporated during preparation of the TCRbeta library. Each CDR3 protein is one row after TCRdb ran MiXCR on the PCR reads. In the table there are about 490,000 distinct CDR3 sequences, about 10% of which are singletons. Study-level findings and limits: Reportedly, only several hundred clones from non-depleted graft cells drove alpha-beta T-cell counts at about two months. Day-60 TCRbeta diversity that was high in some patients was derived from surviving recipient T cells and thymic progenitors. At the one-year point after transplant, T-cell counts and TCRbeta diversity were found to come mostly from T cells that had been newly produced.

The specimen comprised PBMCs, sampled before TCRalphabeta/CD19-depleted stem cell transplant. The TCR sequence derives from a child aged 2-15 years with inherited bone marrow failure, due to receive a stem cell transplant. V gene TRBV13 combines with J gene TRBJ2-1; possible D gene TRBD1, 5 bases. The CDR3 loop is CASSLGDRQFF. The CDR3 coding sequence is TGTGCCAGCAGCTTAGGAGACAGACAGTTCTTC. Looking up the rest from reference TRBV13 and TRBJ2-1 gives the full variable domain: AAGVIQSPRHLIKEKRETATLKCYPIPRHDTVYWYQQGPGQDPQFLISFYEKMQSDKGSIPDRFSAQQFSDYHSELNMSSLELGDSALYFCASSLGDRQFFGPGTRLTVL.